Below, 3 T cell receptor beta chains from the same sample are listed, as sequenced in a study of shared clonotypes between healthy human individuals. Profiling relied on immunoSEQ multiplex PCR, and the TCRdb table lists in-frame clones only, not all of them. The sample lists about 1.1 million clones; 75% to 80% were seen once. Sequencing used memory CD4+ T cells from PBMCs. This sample's subset: CD45RA-negative fraction. Receptors were obtained from a man younger than 30 in good health. Some clones in this sample may be carry-over from other donors' samples.

This clone appeared once. A far larger clone differs by one base, so this is likely a read error. The sample has other DNA sequences that encode this CDR3 too. V and J are TRBV6-5 and TRBJ2-2; 10 bases agree with TRBD1. The ends lost 6 bases at V and 3 bases at J; junction bases unmatched: 4. This CDR3 has 15 amino acids. CDR1 is MNHEY, CDR2 SVGAGI, per germline. The CDR3 loop reads CASRTGTGDTGELFF. The CDR3, as DNA: TGTGCCAGCAGAACCGGGACAGGGGACACCGGGGAGCTGTTTTTT.

The chain joins TRBV6-5 to TRBJ1-3; D not certain. CDR3 length: 15 amino acids. Looked up from germline, CDR1 is MNHEY and CDR2 is SVGAGI. The germline V and J ends were trimmed by 2 bases and 4 bases, with 12 bases remaining between them. The CDR3 is CASSYRGREGNTIYF. The CDR3 nucleotides are TGTGCCAGCAGTTACCGTGGAAGGGAAGGAAACACCATATATTTT.

V gene TRBV7-8 combines with J gene TRBJ2-7; the match to TRBD1 covers 11 bases. V trimming: 8 bases; J trimming: 2 bases; junction bases outside the gene matches: 5. The CDR3 contains 14 residues. CDR1 and CDR2 from the germline V gene are SGHVS and FQNEAQ. The CDR3 bases are TGTGCCAGCTCTCCGGGACAGGGGGCCTACGAGCAGTACTTC. It encodes CASSPGQGAYEQYF.